This T cell receptor (beta chain) was retrieved from a study of T cell changes during pregnancy in multiple sclerosis. The repertoire was sequenced with immunoSEQ multiplex PCR; TCRdb's copy has only in-frame clones and lacks some. The repertoire holds 60,000 to 90,000 clones, roughly 90% seen once, with 1.5% to 2% in the top ten. Germline V gene lookup returns CDR1 MDHEN and CDR2 SYDVKM. CDR3 length: 14 amino acids. Trimming took off 3 bases at V and 0 bases at J, with 8 bases between the two ends. The sequence was collected from a female donor in good health, enrolled as a control in a pregnancy study. V usage is TRBV28 and J usage is TRBJ1-2; unclear D gene. The input for sequencing was peripheral blood, taken in the first trimester of pregnancy. CDR3 region: CASSLTTANYGYTF. The CDR3 region has the DNA TGTGCCAGCAGTTTGACAACAGCTAACTATGGCTACACCTTC.